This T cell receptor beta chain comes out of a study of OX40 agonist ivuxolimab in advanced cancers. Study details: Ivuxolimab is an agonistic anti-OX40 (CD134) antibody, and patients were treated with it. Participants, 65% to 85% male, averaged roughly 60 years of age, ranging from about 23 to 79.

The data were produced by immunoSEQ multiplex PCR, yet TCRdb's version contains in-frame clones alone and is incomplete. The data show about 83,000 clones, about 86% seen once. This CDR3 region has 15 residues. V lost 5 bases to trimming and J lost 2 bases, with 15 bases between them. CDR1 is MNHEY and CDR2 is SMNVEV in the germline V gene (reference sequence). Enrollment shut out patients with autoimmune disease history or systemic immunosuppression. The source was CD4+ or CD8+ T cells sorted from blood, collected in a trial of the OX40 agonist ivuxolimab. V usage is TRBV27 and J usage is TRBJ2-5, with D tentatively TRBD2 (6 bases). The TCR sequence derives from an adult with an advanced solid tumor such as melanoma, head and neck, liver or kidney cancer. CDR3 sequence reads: CASSPSGVFQETQYF. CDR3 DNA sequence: TGTGCCAGCAGTCCCTCGGGGGTCTTTCAAGAGACCCAGTACTTC.